The 25 T cell receptor beta chains in this list originate from one sample, sequenced in a study of T cell repertoires in cytomegalovirus infection. TCRdb re-analysed the reads in MiXCR, keeping a single row per CDR3 protein. The table shows about 920,000 distinct CDR3 sequences, with around a third occurring only once. Their cognate antigens are unknown. The specimen was cultured CD8+ T cells from PBMCs, collected from culture after CMV antigen stimulation. The receptors derive from a human donor in good health (CMV status not recorded). Some clones in this sample may be carry-over from other donors' samples.

The genes are TRBV7-8 and TRBJ2-1; a possible D gene is TRBD2 (6 bases). With 5 bases removed from V and 0 bases from J, the gap between germline ends came to 14 bases. The CDR3 runs 16 residues. In germline, CDR1 is SGHVS, CDR2 FQNEAQ. The CDR3 loop is CASSATSFSSYNEQFF. In DNA form, the CDR3 reads TGTGCCAGCAGCGCTACTAGCTTTAGCTCCTACAATGAGCAGTTCTTC.

The CDR3 region has the DNA TGCGCCAGCAGCCAAGATCATCGCAGGGAGGCCCAGTACTTC. Residues: CASSQDHRREAQYF. This chain connects TRBV4-1 to TRBJ2-5, with D perhaps matching TRBD2 (6 bases). CDR3 length equals 14 residues. Germline V gives CDR1 MGHRA, CDR2 YSYEKL. Trimming took off 0 bases at V and 9 bases at J, with 14 bases between the two ends.

This clonotype was detected once. The chain couples TRBV27 to TRBJ2-3; perhaps TRBD1 as D (6 bases). CDR1 and CDR2 (germline): MNHEY, SMNVEV (reference sequence). The CDR3 runs 16 residues. With 2 bases removed from V and 0 bases from J, the gap between germline ends came to 12 bases. CDR3 in DNA: TGTGCCAGCAGTTTAATACAGGGATCTAGCACAGATACGCAGTATTTT. Encoded protein: CASSLIQGSSTDTQYF.

The V and J genes are TRBV4-1 and TRBJ2-2, with 9 bases that match TRBD2. The CDR3 totals 14 residues. The germline CDR1 and CDR2 sequences are MGHRA and YSYEKL. V lost 7 bases to trimming and J lost 6 bases; unmatched junction nucleotides: 6. CDR3 DNA sequence: TGCGCCAGCACGGCGGGGGGGTGGGCCGGGGAGCTGTTTTTT. Translation: CASTAGGWAGELFF.

CDR3 region: CASSLGQGAFGTEAFF. The CDR3 nucleotides are TGTGCCAGCAGTTTAGGACAGGGGGCGTTTGGCACTGAAGCTTTCTTT. The V call is TRBV6-5, the J call TRBJ1-1, with 11 bases lining up with TRBD1. CDR1 is MNHEY and CDR2 is SVGAGI in the germline V gene. The CDR3 has 16 amino acids. V dropped 4 bases and J dropped 4; count of bases not matched to a gene: 8.

This clonotype has a count of ten or more. The chain links TRBV7-6 to TRBJ1-1, with TRBD1 as a possible D gene (6 bases). Trimming stripped 0 bases from V and 6 bases from J, with 8 bases between. Germline V gene data show CDR1 as SGHVS and CDR2 as FNYEAQ. CDR3 length: 13 amino acids. CDR3 amino acids: CASSLAQGSEAFF. CDR3 sequence (DNA): TGTGCCAGCAGCTTAGCACAGGGATCTGAAGCTTTCTTT.

Remarks on this clonotype: A read error may explain this, as a much larger clone is one base away. The chain links TRBV5-6 to TRBJ2-1; 7 bases match TRBD2. CDR3 length: 13 amino acids. The V gene's germline CDR1 is SGHDT and CDR2 YYEEEE. With V trimmed by 2 bases and J by 7 bases, 3 bases remained unmatched. CDR3 bases: TGTGCCAGCAGCTTCGGGGGGTGGAATGAGCAGTTCTTC. Translated: CASSFGGWNEQFF.

This rearrangement joins TRBV12-3 or TRBV12-4 to TRBJ2-7; D gene ambiguous. Trimming left V 4 bases short and J 1 base short, with 11 bases between. The CDR3 contains 14 residues. Here the CDR3 reads CASSYSPTSYEQYF. Written as DNA, the CDR3 is TGTGCCAGCAGTTATAGTCCGACATCCTACGAGCAGTACTTC.

This clonotype was seen many times. The J gene is TRBJ2-7, the V gene TRBV7-9; no clear D gene. Trimming pared 2 bases from V and 10 bases from J, leaving 15 bases between. Germline-derived CDR1 and CDR2 are SEHNR and FQNEAQ (reference sequence). The CDR3 is made up of 13 amino acids. CDR3 sequence (DNA): TGTGCCAGCAGCTTACCCGACCTGCTGGGCCAGTACTTC. It specifies CASSLPDLLGQYF.

This clonotype was recorded a few times. V usage is TRBV6-1 and J usage is TRBJ2-5; D not resolved. In germline, CDR1 is MNHNS, CDR2 SASEGT. Trimming removed 2 bases from V and 4 bases from J, with 5 bases in between. The CDR3 totals 12 residues. The CDR3, as DNA: TGTGCCAGCAGTGAACCCACAGAGACCCAGTACTTC. It is translated as CASSEPTETQYF.

This rearrangement joins TRBV6-2 or TRBV6-3 to TRBJ1-6; no clear D. Trimming took 6 bases from V and 8 from J, leaving 14 bases between them. The V gene's germline CDR1 is MNHEY and CDR2 SVGEGT. CDR3 length: 14 amino acids. CDR3 DNA: TGTGCCAGCAGCCCGGACCGGCCCTATTCACCCCTCCACTTT. Translating it yields CASSPDRPYSPLHF.

As concerns this clonotype: A much larger clone is a single base away; this may be a read error. The CDR3 DNA sequence: TGCTGTGCTAGATGGAGGGGGAGCAATCAGCCCCAGCATTTT. Translated: CCARWRGSNQPQHF. The chain employs TRBV20-1 and TRBJ1-5; D may be TRBD1 (6 bases). Germline CDR1 reads DFQATT; CDR2 reads SNEGSKA (reference sequence). This CDR3 has 14 residues.

This clonotype was seen repeatedly, ten times or more. This chain links TRBV29-1 with TRBJ2-7; tentative D call: TRBD2 (7 bases). Between the trimmed V and J ends, which lost 6 bases and 1 base, there was a span of 13 bases. This CDR3 has 13 amino acids. Germline CDR1 SQVTM, CDR2 ANQGSEA. The CDR3, as DNA: TGCAGCGTCACGGGGGGCAGATCCTACGAGCAGTACTTC. It translates to CSVTGGRSYEQYF.

The chain uses TRBV27 and TRBJ2-1; D unclear. From germline, CDR1 is MNHEY and CDR2 SMNVEV (reference sequence). V lost 4 bases to trimming and J lost 0 bases, with 13 bases between them. The CDR3 is made up of 16 amino acids. CDR3 sequence (DNA): TGTGCCAGCAGTTATTTATCCTCTGACTCCTACAATGAGCAGTTCTTC. Encoded protein: CASSYLSSDSYNEQFF.

The gene calls are TRBV2 and TRBJ1-3, with 8 bases matching TRBD1. Per germline, CDR1 SNHLY and CDR2 FYNNEI. The CDR3 runs 11 residues. The junction had 1 base not matched to a gene; V was cut back by 11 bases and J by 4 bases. The CDR3 region has the DNA TGTGCCGGGGACAGGGGAAACACCATATATTTT. It codes for CAGDRGNTIYF.

In this sample, this clonotype turned up many times. This chain connects TRBV11-3 to TRBJ2-1, with 10 bases matching TRBD1. Trimming at V came to 5 bases and at J to 4 bases, leaving 5 bases not matched to a gene. Germline V gene data show CDR1 as SGHNT and CDR2 as YENEEA. This CDR3 spans 15 amino acids. In DNA form, the CDR3 reads TGTGCCAGCAGCCCCGACAGGGGGCTTTACAATGAGCAGTTCTTC. As protein: CASSPDRGLYNEQFF.

This chain uses TRBV7-9 with TRBJ2-1, with 8 bases lining up with TRBD2. The CDR3 has 14 residues. Germline trimming cut 4 bases from V and 8 bases from J; bases unmatched to any gene: 7. From germline, CDR1 is SEHNR and CDR2 FQNEAQ (reference sequence). CDR3 residues: CASSSGLVRDEQFF. DNA for the CDR3: TGTGCCAGCAGCTCGGGACTAGTAAGGGATGAGCAGTTCTTC.

The count of this clonotype is one. V is TRBV6-4 and J is TRBJ1-1; D not certain. There are 11 residues in the CDR3. Germline CDR1 is MRHNA and CDR2 is SNTAGT. Trimming pared 5 bases from V and 11 bases from J, leaving 12 bases between. The CDR3 DNA is TGTGCCAGCAGTAAACTTCCTGGGGCTTTCTTT. Translated: CASSKLPGAFF.

This clonotype was detected ten times or more. The gene calls are TRBV12-3 or TRBV12-4 and TRBJ2-2; no definite D call. CDR3 size: 11 residues. Trimming took 10 bases from V and 6 from J, leaving 9 bases between them. CDR3 sequence: CATKTSGELFF. CDR3 coding DNA: TGTGCCACCAAAACGTCCGGGGAGCTGTTTTTT.

The chain uses TRBV6-5 and TRBJ1-4; D call uncertain. V lost 2 bases, J lost 5 bases, and 12 bases lay in between. The CDR3 consists of 15 residues. The V gene's germline CDR1 is MNHEY and CDR2 SVGAGI. CDR3 region: CASSYLGRENEKLFF. The CDR3 DNA sequence: TGTGCCAGCAGTTACCTTGGGAGGGAAAATGAAAAACTGTTTTTT.

This clonotype has a count of ten or more. The chain uses TRBV7-6 and TRBJ2-7; perhaps TRBD2 as D (6 bases). In germline, CDR1 is SGHVS, CDR2 FNYEAQ. The CDR3 has 15 residues. Trimming removed 1 base from V and 6 bases from J, with 16 bases in between. CDR3 in amino acids: CASSLGPGYGGEQYF. The CDR3, as DNA: TGTGCCAGCAGCTTAGGGCCAGGCTACGGGGGCGAGCAGTACTTC.

This clonotype was seen a handful of times. V usage is TRBV6-2 or TRBV6-3 and J usage is TRBJ2-1; 9 bases match TRBD1. Losses at the gene ends were 2 bases for V and 8 bases for J; bases not matched to a gene: 4. The CDR3 is made up of 14 amino acids. Germline CDR1 MNHEY, CDR2 SVGEGT. CDR3 in DNA: TGTGCCAGCAGTTACGGGACAGGGATAGATGAGCAGTTCTTC. Its translation is CASSYGTGIDEQFF.

This clonotype was seen only once. This chain joins TRBV6-5 and TRBJ2-4; 7 bases are a match to TRBD1. This CDR3 region has 16 residues. The trim removed 4 bases at V and 0 bases at J, leaving 6 bases unmatched. Germline V lookup: CDR1 MNHEY, CDR2 SVGAGI. Written as DNA, the CDR3 is TGTGCCAGCAGTTTGGGACAGAATCTAGCCAAAAACATTCAGTACTTC. As protein: CASSLGQNLAKNIQYF.

In the case of this clonotype: A read error may account for a junction end that differs from germline. The V and J genes are TRBV6-2 or TRBV6-3 and TRBJ1-1, with D perhaps matching TRBD1 (5 bases). This CDR3 has 15 amino acids. Germline CDR1 is MNHEY and CDR2 is SVGEGT. The CDR3 here is CASSYSRGRNTEAFF. The CDR3 nucleotides are TGTGCCAGCAGCTACTCGAGGGGCCGGAACACTGAAGCTTTCTTT.

The gene calls are TRBV6-5 and TRBJ2-2, with a tentative D call TRBD1 (6 bases). The CDR3 length is 14 residues. The V gene's germline CDR1 is MNHEY and CDR2 SVGAGI. Trimming removed 8 bases from V and 4 bases from J, with 14 bases in between. The CDR3 sequence: CASGGRGSTGELFF. CDR3 nucleotides: TGTGCCAGCGGGGGCAGGGGCTCCACCGGGGAGCTGTTTTTT.